This T cell receptor (beta chain) derives from a study of T cell repertoires in cytomegalovirus infection. Study overall: It was the public TCR beta signatures that indicated both CMV infection and matching HLA type. Overall study findings and caveats: Frequencies of public TCR beta families were cumulated, and this identified carriers of CMV plus the relevant HLA. HLA-C-restricted CMV clonotypes gave the most frequent clonotype in two of eight donors.

This clonotype was observed at least ten times. Antigen unknown. MiXCR, applied by TCRdb to the reads, yields one record per CDR3 protein. The repertoire holds 350,000 to 450,000 distinct CDR3 sequences, with around 18% as singletons. J was trimmed by 2 bases and V by 5 bases; bases with no gene match: 9. CDR1 SGHTA and CDR2 FQGNSA come from the germline V gene. This CDR3 comprises 17 residues. This sequence originates from a human donor in good health (CMV status not recorded). Some clones in this sample may be carry-over from other donors' samples. The V and J genes are TRBV7-2 and TRBJ2-5, with 12 bases identical to TRBD2. Material for sequencing was PBMCs. The DNA of the CDR3 is TGTGCCAGCAGCCGGGGACTAGCGGGCCCCCGACAAGAGACCCAGTACTTC. This encodes CASSRGLAGPRQETQYF.